Sequencing of this T cell receptor (beta chain) was carried out in a study of blood T cell repertoires in COVID-19. Trimming left V 4 bases short and J 0 bases short, with 12 bases between. Per the germline V gene, CDR1 is SGHNT and CDR2 is YYREEE (reference sequence). This CDR3 spans 15 amino acids. TCRdb keeps only in-frame clones here, not all; method: immunoSEQ multiplex PCR. In the table there are approximately 53,000 clones, more than 75% of which are singletons. The chain joins TRBV5-4 to TRBJ2-3; D is possibly TRBD1 (6 bases). The receptor was derived from a woman aged 45-65 years with acute COVID-19. The source material was PBMCs or T cells enriched from blood (not recorded which). The CDR3 bases are TGTGCCAGCAGCACCCGGACAGCGAGCACAGATACGCAGTATTTT. Translated: CASSTRTASTDTQYF.